This TCR beta chain was identified in a study of blood T cell repertoires in COVID-19. Across the whole study: PBMCs, B-cell-depleted T cells, or T cells provided the cDNA or gDNA that made up the material.

This CDR3 is 14 amino acids long. Trimming removed 5 bases from V and 2 bases from J, with 9 bases in between. Germline CDR1 SEHNR, CDR2 FQNEAQ (reference sequence). Repertoires were generated with immunoSEQ multiplex PCR, while TCRdb's copy carries only in-frame clones and drops some. The table shows 350,000 to 450,000 clones, with 80% to 90% occurring only once. The specimen sequenced was peripheral blood. This sequence joins TRBV7-9 and TRBJ2-2; D unclear. The sequence was collected from a middle-aged man with acute or convalescent COVID-19. The CDR3 here is CASSLQINTGELFF. The CDR3 nucleotides read TGTGCCAGCAGCCTCCAGATAAACACCGGGGAGCTGTTTTTT.